These 16 T cell receptor beta chains were sequenced from one sample in a study of cytomegalovirus exposure and HLA in healthy donors. This PCR relied on a set of 60 Vbeta primers and 13 Jbeta primers. Sequencing used immunoSEQ multiplex PCR; TCRdb keeps in-frame clones, though not all of them. The data hold fewer than 200,000 clones, with around four fifths observed a single time. Sequencing was performed on PBMCs. These receptors were taken from a woman in her 50s in good health and CMV-seronegative.

The chain links TRBV10-3 to TRBJ2-4; TRBD2 aligns across 10 bases. The J segment lost 0 bases and the V segment lost 0 bases, leaving 8 bases of the junction unmatched. From germline, CDR1 is ENHRY and CDR2 SYGVKD. The CDR3 sequence is 19 residues long. The CDR3 sequence: CAISESASGGKLAKNIQYF. CDR3 nucleotide sequence: TGTGCCATCAGTGAGTCGGCTAGCGGGGGTAAACTAGCCAAAAACATTCAGTACTTC.

V and J are TRBV7-9 and TRBJ2-1, with 10 positions matching TRBD2. The CDR3 length is 17 residues. CDR1 and CDR2 (germline): SEHNR, FQNEAQ (reference sequence). V lost 7 bases to trimming and J lost 6 bases; unmatched junction nucleotides: 15. CDR3: CASTLPGTSDNLNEQFF. The CDR3 region has the DNA TGTGCCAGCACCCTGCCCGGGACTAGCGACAATCTCAATGAGCAGTTCTTC.

V and J are TRBV19 and TRBJ1-5; TRBD1 aligns across 9 bases. Germline CDR1 is LNHDA and CDR2 is SQIVND (reference sequence). This CDR3 has 15 amino acids. V lost 4 bases, J lost 4 bases, and 5 bases stayed unmatched. DNA for the CDR3: TGTGCCAGTAGTAACCTACAGGGGGCGAATCAGCCCCAGCATTTT. Translation: CASSNLQGANQPQHF.

This chain connects TRBV11-2 to TRBJ1-5; 8 bases line up with TRBD1. CDR3 length: 14 residues. V shed 4 bases, J shed 4 bases, and the junction held 3 bases outside the gene matches. Per the germline V gene, CDR1 is SGHAT and CDR2 is FQNNGV. The chain's CDR3 is CASSSTGGNQPQHF. The CDR3 coding sequence is TGTGCCAGCAGCTCCACAGGGGGGAATCAGCCCCAGCATTTT.

The chain uses TRBV13 and TRBJ2-2; tentatively, D is TRBD1 (6 bases). This CDR3 has 16 amino acids. In germline, CDR1 is PRHDT, CDR2 FYEKMQ (reference sequence). The V and J ends lost 5 bases and 1 base respectively, with 14 bases between them. The CDR3 DNA reads as TGTGCCAGCAGCCCACCCCCGGACAGGAACACCGGGGAGCTGTTTTTT. Its translation is CASSPPPDRNTGELFF. The full variable domain, in which reference TRBV13 and TRBJ2-2 provide the parts outside the CDR3, is AAGVIQSPRHLIKEKRETATLKCYPIPRHDTVYWYQQGPGQDPQFLISFYEKMQSDKGSIPDRFSAQQFSDYHSELNMSSLELGDSALYFCASSPPPDRNTGELFFGEGSRLTVL.

The genes are TRBV19 and TRBJ1-1; the match to TRBD1 covers 7 bases. The CDR3 loop spans 14 amino acids. V lost 6 bases to trimming and J lost 3 bases; unmatched junction nucleotides: 7. The germline gives CDR1 LNHDA, CDR2 SQIVND (reference sequence). This chain's CDR3 is CASRRGQWDTEAFF. CDR3 DNA sequence: TGTGCCAGTAGACGGGGACAGTGGGACACTGAAGCTTTCTTT. Filled out from reference TRBV19 and TRBJ1-1, the complete variable domain reads DGGITQSPKYLFRKEGQNVTLSCEQNLNHDAMYWYRQDPGQGLRLIYYSQIVNDFQKGDIAEGYSVSREKKESFPLTVTSAQKNPTAFYLCASRRGQWDTEAFFGQGTRLTVV.

The chain combines TRBV28 with TRBJ1-1; TRBD1 matches at 7 bases. Unmatched junction bases numbered 14, after V lost 6 bases and J lost 4 bases. Germline loops: CDR1 MDHEN, CDR2 SYDVKM. This CDR3 is 16 amino acids long. DNA for the CDR3: TGTGCCAGCAGCACCAGCAGGGGGTCTCTGCCCACTGAAGCTTTCTTT. Translating it yields CASSTSRGSLPTEAFF.

This rearrangement joins TRBV6-4 to TRBJ2-1; 10 bases map to TRBD2. CDR1 and CDR2 (germline): MRHNA, SNTAGT. Unmatched junction bases numbered 7, after V lost 2 bases and J lost 9 bases. This CDR3 region has 15 residues. CDR3 sequence: CASSDSGRAPAEQFF. The DNA of the CDR3 is TGTGCCAGCAGTGACAGCGGGAGGGCTCCGGCTGAGCAGTTCTTC.

This clone has only a few counts. The chain employs TRBV18 and TRBJ2-7; TRBD2 matches 7 bases. In germline, CDR1 is KGHSH, CDR2 LQKENI. V lost 6 bases, J lost 6 bases, and 14 bases stayed unmatched. The CDR3 is 15 residues long. The CDR3 bases are TGTGCCAGCTCCTTCGGACTAGTCAGATCTCTCGAGCAGTACTTC. It specifies CASSFGLVRSLEQYF. The complete variable domain, with remaining parts taken from reference TRBV18 and TRBJ2-7, reads NAGVMQNPRHLVRRRGQEARLRCSPMKGHSHVYWYRQLPEEGLKFMVYLQKENIIDESGMPKERFSAEFPKEGPSILRIQQVVRGDSAAYFCASSFGLVRSLEQYFGPGTRLTVT.

The chain has TRBV10-2 and TRBJ1-2, with TRBD1 identical over 9 bases. Losses at the gene ends were 7 bases for V and 7 bases for J; bases not matched to a gene: 13. CDR1 WSHSY and CDR2 SAAADI come from the germline V gene. The CDR3 has 15 amino acids. DNA of the CDR3: TGCGCCAGCAAGAACTCCGGGACAGGGCTCAGTGGCTACACCTTC. This gives the protein CASKNSGTGLSGYTF.

This sequence joins TRBV7-8 and TRBJ1-1, with TRBD1 matching over 8 bases. V lost 5 bases, J lost 4 bases, and 9 bases stayed unmatched. From germline, CDR1 is SGHVS and CDR2 FQNEAQ. The CDR3 covers 15 residues. The CDR3 sequence: CASSGRQGASTEAFF. The CDR3 DNA is TGTGCCAGCAGCGGACGGCAGGGGGCGTCCACTGAAGCTTTCTTT. Looking up the rest from reference TRBV7-8 and TRBJ1-1 gives the full variable domain: GAGVSQSPRYKVAKRGQDVALRCDPISGHVSLFWYQQALGQGPEFLTYFQNEAQLDKSGLPSDRFFAERPEGSVSTLKIQRTQQEDSAVYLCASSGRQGASTEAFFGQGTRLTVV.

The genes are TRBV5-1 and TRBJ2-3; D call uncertain. The germline gives CDR1 SGHRS, CDR2 YFSETQ. Trimming took 0 bases from V and 4 from J, leaving 15 bases between them. The CDR3 has 16 residues. CDR3 protein: CASSLAGGAPPDTQYF. The CDR3 nucleotides read TGCGCCAGCAGCTTGGCTGGCGGAGCCCCCCCAGATACGCAGTATTTT.

This chain uses TRBV27 with TRBJ2-1, with D tentatively TRBD2 (5 bases). CDR1 MNHEY and CDR2 SMNVEV come from the germline V gene (reference sequence). Trimming removed 6 bases at V and 9 bases at J, with 12 bases between. The CDR3 extends over 12 amino acids. The chain's CDR3 is CASRRLRTEQFF. CDR3 sequence (DNA): TGTGCCAGCAGGAGACTAAGGACTGAGCAGTTCTTC.

The rearrangement uses TRBV19 and TRBJ1-1; 9 bases align to TRBD1. The CDR3 sequence is 14 residues long. Trimming at V came to 7 bases and at J to 3 bases, leaving 6 bases not matched to a gene. Germline V gene data show CDR1 as LNHDA and CDR2 as SQIVND (reference sequence). The CDR3 loop is CASTIGQGYTEAFF. The CDR3 DNA follows: TGTGCCAGTACCATAGGACAGGGGTACACTGAAGCTTTCTTT.

The chain employs TRBV25-1 and TRBJ2-3; 8 nucleotides match TRBD2. Germline assignment: CDR1 MGHDK and CDR2 SYGVNS. The trim removed 7 bases at V and 2 bases at J, leaving 17 bases unmatched. The CDR3 loop spans 18 amino acids. The CDR3 spells CASNPPTTSARLTDTQYF. Here the CDR3 DNA reads TGTGCCAGCAACCCCCCAACGACTAGCGCGAGACTCACAGATACGCAGTATTTT.

This clone was detected only a few times. V and J are TRBV14 and TRBJ2-1; D is unclear. This CDR3 contains 15 residues. V lost 1 base, J lost 0 bases, and 7 bases lay in between. Germline values: CDR1 SGHDN, CDR2 FVKESK. CDR3 sequence reads: CASSQGYSSYNEQFF. In DNA, the CDR3 is TGTGCCAGCAGCCAAGGGTACAGCTCCTACAATGAGCAGTTCTTC.